The 32 T cell receptor beta chains below all came from one sample that was sequenced in a study of blood T cells in healthy people across ages. Next came a second PCR, run for 7 to 11 cycles, which used a sample-barcoded 5' primer along with a J-beta primer mix. TCRdb re-derived calls from the 5' RACE reads in MiXCR, one entry per CDR3 protein. The data contain 1.8 million or so distinct CDR3 sequences, more than 35% of them singletons. Sequencing was carried out using blood. These receptors originate from a human donor in good health.

The chain links TRBV6-2 or TRBV6-3 to TRBJ2-5; perhaps TRBD2 as D (5 bases). The CDR3 runs 13 residues. The germline CDR1 and CDR2 sequences are MNHEY and SVGEGT. V was pared by 6 bases and J by 5 bases, with 13 bases between. The CDR3 nucleotides read TGTGCCAGCAGATTTTACGGGATGGAGACCCAGTACTTC. Protein product: CASRFYGMETQYF.

This clonotype was observed a handful of times. DNA for the CDR3: TGTGCCAGCAGTCTCCCAGGGGGGGGACACCCGAAAACGGTGCAGTACTTC. This encodes CASSLPGGGHPKTVQYF. The chain has TRBV7-8 and TRBJ2-7; D is possibly TRBD1 or TRBD2 (7 bases each). Germline V gene lookup returns CDR1 SGHVS and CDR2 FQNEAQ. Trimming left V 6 bases short and J 9 bases short, with 30 bases between. This CDR3 is built from 17 residues.

This clonotype was detected many times. This chain links TRBV29-1 with TRBJ2-7; 10 bases agree with TRBD1. The CDR3 extends over 13 amino acids. Trimming took 6 bases from V and 4 from J; bases not matched to a gene: 6. Germline V gene sequence: CDR1 SQVTM, CDR2 ANQGSEA. CDR3 sequence: CSVTGGGGYEQYF. DNA for the CDR3: TGCAGCGTGACAGGGGGCGGAGGGTACGAGCAGTACTTC.

As for this clonotype: Likely a read error: the CDR3 ends without its conserved phenylalanine or tryptophan. The chain couples TRBV4-1 to TRBJ2-7; TRBD2 might be the D (5 bases). Trimming cost V 5 bases and J 5 bases, with 16 bases left between them. Germline CDR1 MGHRA, CDR2 YSYEKL. This CDR3 has 14 residues. CDR3 nucleotides: TGCGCCAGCAGCGTAGAGGCCCGGGGTGACGAGCAGTACCTC. This encodes CASSVEARGDEQYL.

The chain couples TRBV4-3 to TRBJ2-6; no clear D gene. Germline-derived CDR1 and CDR2 are LGHNA and YSLEER. This CDR3 contains 15 residues. Trimming removed 6 bases at V and 0 bases at J, with 9 bases between. The CDR3 reads CASSPSDSGANVLTF. DNA for the CDR3: TGCGCCAGCAGTCCCTCTGACTCTGGGGCCAACGTCCTGACTTTC.

This clonotype was seen a handful of times. The chain uses TRBV6-2 or TRBV6-3 and TRBJ1-2; TRBD1 is a possible D gene (5 bases). With 6 bases removed from V and 4 bases from J, the gap between germline ends came to 15 bases. Germline loops: CDR1 MNHEY, CDR2 SVGEGT. This CDR3 has 14 amino acids. This chain's CDR3 is CASRPTGDVYGYTF. The CDR3 bases are TGTGCCAGCAGACCCACAGGCGACGTCTATGGCTACACCTTC.

V and J are TRBV4-3 and TRBJ2-1; 9 nucleotides line up with TRBD2. CDR1 is LGHNA, CDR2 YSLEER, per germline. The CDR3 loop spans 19 amino acids. Trimming at V came to 0 bases and at J to 0 bases, leaving 9 bases not matched to a gene. The CDR3 DNA is TGCGCCAGCAGCCAAGAATTCCTAGCGGGACCAAGCTCCTACAATGAGCAGTTCTTC. It codes for CASSQEFLAGPSSYNEQFF.

This clonotype was counted many times. The gene calls are TRBV13 and TRBJ1-6, with TRBD1 matching over 7 bases. CDR3 size: 14 residues. Germline V lookup: CDR1 PRHDT, CDR2 FYEKMQ (reference sequence). The ends lost 4 bases at V and 7 bases at J; junction bases unmatched: 4. The CDR3, as DNA: TGTGCCAGCAGCTACGGGACAGAGAATTCACCCCTCCACTTT. Protein product: CASSYGTENSPLHF.

As for this clonotype: A read error may produce the germline difference seen at one junction end. J is TRBJ2-5 and V is TRBV7-2; D gene ambiguous. The DNA matches TRBJ2-7 better at its end, which makes the J call doubtful. CDR1 is SGHTA and CDR2 is FQGNSA in the germline V gene. This CDR3 comprises 14 residues. CDR3: CASSFKGTSHEQYF. The CDR3 coding sequence is TGTGCCAGCAGCTTTAAGGGAACCTCCCACGAGCAGTACTTC.

This clonotype has more than one count but fewer than ten. The V and J genes are TRBV11-1 and TRBJ2-3; 8 bases map to TRBD2. The ends lost 4 bases at V and 2 bases at J; junction bases unmatched: 8. The CDR3 consists of 16 residues. Per germline, CDR1 SGHAT and CDR2 FQDESV (reference sequence). The CDR3: CASSSPYSGDTDTQYF. CDR3 coding DNA: TGTGCCAGCAGCTCCCCTTATAGCGGGGACACAGATACGCAGTATTTT. The variable domain in full, completed from reference TRBV11-1 and TRBJ2-3, reads EAEVAQSPRYKITEKSQAVAFWCDPISGHATLYWYRQILGQGPELLVQFQDESVVDDSQLPKDRFSAERLKGVDSTLKIQPAELGDSAMYLCASSSPYSGDTDTQYFGPGTRLTVL.

This clonotype was detected only a few times. The chain links TRBV12-3 or TRBV12-4 to TRBJ2-1, with D tentatively TRBD1 or TRBD2 (5 bases each). This CDR3 comprises 16 residues. Deletions cut 7 bases from V and 6 bases from J, with 22 bases between. The chain's CDR3 is CASTTGLRTIGNEQFF. The DNA of the CDR3 is TGTGCCAGCACCACGGGATTAAGGACAATCGGCAATGAGCAGTTCTTC.

The CDR3 DNA reads TGTGCCACCAGCAGGAGGCGGGACAGCAATTCACCCCTCCACTTT. Residues: CATSRRRDSNSPLHF. The chain combines TRBV15 with TRBJ1-6; 7 positions match TRBD1. Trimming removed 3 bases from V and 7 bases from J; junction bases left unmatched: 6. Germline V gives CDR1 LNHNV, CDR2 YYDKDF (reference sequence). The CDR3 runs to 15 residues. The full variable domain, with the rest looked up from reference TRBV15 and TRBJ1-6, is DAMVIQNPRYQVTQFGKPVTLSCSQTLNHNVMYWYQQKSSQAPKLLFHYYDKDFNNEADTPDNFQSRRPNTSFCFLDIRSPGLGDTAMYLCATSRRRDSNSPLHFGNGTRLTVT.

The rearrangement uses TRBV19 and TRBJ2-7; 8 nucleotides line up with TRBD1. The J call may be faulty, since TRBJ2-4 better matches the DNA end. The germline V gene has CDR1 LNHDA and CDR2 SQIVND (reference sequence). The CDR3 loop spans 16 amino acids. The CDR3 loop reads CASSIGSGGIQNIQYF. For the CDR3, the DNA is TGTGCCAGTAGTATAGGTTCAGGGGGCATCCAAAACATTCAGTACTTC.

This clonotype turned up a few times. J is TRBJ1-5 and V is TRBV7-2; 7 nucleotides agree with TRBD1. The junction had 5 bases not matched to a gene; V was cut back by 6 bases and J by 6 bases. The CDR3 runs to 13 residues. In germline, CDR1 is SGHTA, CDR2 FQGNSA. The CDR3 is CASSTWTGQPQHF. CDR3 nucleotide sequence: TGTGCCAGCAGTACTTGGACAGGTCAGCCCCAGCATTTT.

This clonotype was found a few times. This chain connects TRBV5-6 to TRBJ2-5; TRBD2 aligns across 10 bases. CDR1 is SGHDT, CDR2 YYEEEE, per germline. Losses at the gene ends were 2 bases for V and 0 bases for J; bases not matched to a gene: 4. This CDR3 spans 16 amino acids. CDR3 bases: TGTGCCAGCAGCTTCGGACTAGCGGTGGACCAAGAGACCCAGTACTTC. This encodes CASSFGLAVDQETQYF. The full variable domain, with the rest looked up from reference TRBV5-6 and TRBJ2-5, is DAGVTQSPTHLIKTRGQQVTLRCSPKSGHDTVSWYQQALGQGPQFIFQYYEEEERQRGNFPDRFSGHQFPNYSSELNVNALLLGDSALYLCASSFGLAVDQETQYFGPGTRLLVL.

This chain uses TRBV28 with TRBJ2-4, with 8 nucleotides matching TRBD1. This CDR3 comprises 15 residues. The V gene's germline CDR1 is MDHEN and CDR2 SYDVKM. V lost 6 bases and J lost 8; bases outside the gene matches: 12. As DNA, the CDR3 is TGTGCCAGCAGACAGCCAGGGGGCGCCGATTACATTCAGTACTTC. Amino acids: CASRQPGGADYIQYF.

This clonotype appeared a few times. Its ends do not fully match the called genes, so a read error is possible. The chain joins TRBV7-2 to TRBJ2-6, with D maybe TRBD1 (5 bases). Germline V gene lookup returns CDR1 SGHTA and CDR2 FQGNSA. There are 16 residues in the CDR3. The CDR3 sequence: CASSLSLGSGANALTF. The CDR3 DNA follows: TGTGCCAGCAGCTTGTCTCTGGGCTCTGGGGCCAACGCCCTGACTTTC.

A few counts support this clonotype. The chain employs TRBV6-2 or TRBV6-3 and TRBJ2-7, with D perhaps matching TRBD2 (6 bases). The CDR3 loop spans 15 amino acids. Germline V gene sequence: CDR1 MNHEY, CDR2 SVGEGT. V was cut by 0 bases and J by 4 bases, with 13 bases left in between. In nucleotides, the CDR3 is TGTGCCAGCAGTTACTCGTACTTCGGGGGATACGAGCAGTACTTC. Its translation is CASSYSYFGGYEQYF.

The chain employs TRBV4-2 and TRBJ2-7, with 9 nucleotides matching TRBD2. The germline V gene encodes CDR1 LGHNA and CDR2 YNFKEQ. The CDR3 extends over 17 amino acids. The trim removed 2 bases at V and 3 bases at J, leaving 11 bases unmatched. In DNA form, the CDR3 reads TGTGCCAGCAGCCAACGTAGCGCCCTAGCGGGGAACTACGAGCAGTACTTC. It yields the protein CASSQRSALAGNYEQYF.

This clonotype was counted a few times. The rearrangement uses TRBV5-1 and TRBJ2-7; 7 bases line up with TRBD1. The last part of the DNA fits TRBJ2-5 better; the J call may be wrong. Germline V gene lookup returns CDR1 SGHRS and CDR2 YFSETQ. The CDR3 sequence is 15 residues long. DNA for the CDR3: TGCGCCAGCAGCTTGGAAACCGGGACAGAAGAGACCCAGTACTTC. Translating gives CASSLETGTEETQYF.

The CDR3 sequence is CASSVRAGEGNEQFF. CDR3 nucleotides: TGTGCCAGCAGCGTAAGGGCAGGGGAAGGAAATGAGCAGTTCTTC. This sequence joins TRBV9 and TRBJ2-1, with D tentatively TRBD1 (6 bases). V was cut by 1 base and J by 7 bases, with 15 bases left in between. CDR3 length: 15 amino acids. Germline values: CDR1 SGDLS, CDR2 YYNGEE.

This clonotype was seen a handful of times. A read error may account for a junction end that differs from germline. V gene TRBV4-1 combines with J gene TRBJ2-7; 7 nucleotides agree with TRBD1. Germline CDR1 is MGHRA and CDR2 is YSYEKL. This CDR3 has 14 amino acids. Written as DNA, the CDR3 is TGCGCCAGCGGCCAAGGGGGACAGACCTACGAGCAGTACTTC. This sequence encodes CASGQGGQTYEQYF.

About this clonotype: Mismatch with germline at one junction end may stem from a read error. The V gene is TRBV10-3, the J gene TRBJ2-3; D possibly corresponds to TRBD2 (6 bases). The CDR3 sequence is 21 residues long. Germline lookup yields CDR1 ENHRY and CDR2 SYGVKD. Written as DNA, the CDR3 is TGTCCCATCAGTGAGTCATTTGGAGGGAAGTTGGGCAAAACTAGCACAGATACGCAGTATTTT. This encodes CPISESFGGKLGKTSTDTQYF.

This clonotype was observed a few times. The CDR3 bases are TGCAGCGTTTCCGGGACAGGGTCTGAAGCTTTCTTT. Its translation is CSVSGTGSEAFF. This chain links TRBV29-1 with TRBJ1-1, with TRBD1 matching over 9 bases. V lost 5 bases and J lost 6; bases outside the gene matches: 4. There are 12 residues in the CDR3. The germline gives CDR1 SQVTM, CDR2 ANQGSEA.

This rearrangement joins TRBV2 to TRBJ2-1, with 14 bases that match TRBD2. Germline V gene lookup returns CDR1 SNHLY and CDR2 FYNNEI. The length of the CDR3 is 16 residues. The V and J ends lost 6 bases and 4 bases, in that order; junction bases with no gene match: 5. This CDR3 reads CASRRLAGGEYNEQFF. Written as DNA, the CDR3 is TGTGCCAGCAGGCGACTAGCGGGGGGGGAATACAATGAGCAGTTCTTC.

In regard to this clonotype: This may stem from a read error, because a much larger clone lies one nucleotide away. The rearrangement links TRBV7-2 to TRBJ2-1, with 9 positions matching TRBD1. The germline CDR1 and CDR2 sequences are SGHTA and FQGNSA. Trimming removed 5 bases from V and 12 bases from J; junction bases left unmatched: 11. The CDR3 loop spans 14 amino acids. For the CDR3, the DNA is TGTGCCAGCAGCCGCGGACAGGGGATCGGTGGGCAGTTCTTC. This gives the protein CASSRGQGIGGQFF.

In the case of this clonotype: Being one base from a much bigger clone, this may be a read error. The chain has TRBV28 and TRBJ2-7; the D gene could be TRBD1 or TRBD2 (5 bases each). Germline CDR1 reads MDHEN; CDR2 reads SYDVKM. The CDR3 length is 11 residues. Trimming cost V 3 bases and J 12 bases, with 12 bases left between them. The CDR3 coding sequence is TGTGCCAGCAGTTTTACGGGGACCCTGTACTTC. This codes for CASSFTGTLYF. The full variable domain, with the rest looked up from reference TRBV28 and TRBJ2-7, is DVKVTQSSRYLVKRTGEKVFLECVQDMDHENMFWYRQDPGLGLRLIYFSYDVKMKEKGDIPEGYSVSREKKERFSLILESASTNQTSMYLCASSFTGTLYFGPGTRLTVT.

Notes on this clonotype: A read error may account for a junction end that differs from germline. The chain recombines TRBV4-2 with TRBJ2-6; possibly TRBD2 for D (6 bases). CDR3 length: 18 residues. Germline values: CDR1 LGHNA, CDR2 YNFKEQ. The CDR3, as DNA: TGTGCCAGCAGCCAACCCGGGGCTAGCGTATCTGAGGCCAACGTCCTGACTTTC. The encoded protein is CASSQPGASVSEANVLTF.

V usage is TRBV5-4 and J usage is TRBJ1-1, with D perhaps TRBD1 (5 bases). Germline CDR1 is SGHNT and CDR2 is YYREEE (reference sequence). CDR3 length equals 13 residues. The ends were cut back, 3 bases at V and 10 bases at J, with 16 bases in the middle. In DNA form, the CDR3 reads TGTGCCAGCAGCTCCTACGGGGGGAATGGAGCTTTCTTT. Translating it yields CASSSYGGNGAFF.

This clonotype came up a few times. The rearrangement joins TRBV20-1 to TRBJ2-5; TRBD2 matches 7 bases. TRBJ2-7 explains the end of the DNA better; the J call may be wrong. The CDR3 runs to 15 residues. Germline lookup yields CDR1 DFQATT and CDR2 SNEGSKA (reference sequence). This chain's CDR3 is CSSVAGDYKDGEQYF. The CDR3 region has the DNA TGCAGTTCGGTCGCGGGAGACTACAAAGATGGCGAGCAGTACTTC.

This clonotype was observed a handful of times. The chain carries TRBV6-1 and TRBJ1-1; D is unresolved. The CDR3 consists of 14 residues. Trimming shortened V by 10 bases and J by 0 bases, and 15 bases separated the two germline ends. From germline, CDR1 is MNHNS and CDR2 SASEGT. The CDR3 sequence is CATTHGVMNTEAFF. Here the CDR3 DNA reads TGTGCCACAACGCATGGGGTTATGAACACTGAAGCTTTCTTT.

The gene calls are TRBV5-5 and TRBJ1-2; 10 nucleotides match TRBD1. The CDR3 is made up of 16 amino acids. The germline V gene encodes CDR1 SGHKS and CDR2 YYEKEE (reference sequence). The ends lost 0 bases at V and 4 bases at J; junction bases unmatched: 6. In DNA, the CDR3 is TGTGCCAGCAGCTTGGGCGGACAGGGGGGTGGCTATGGCTACACCTTC. This translates into CASSLGGQGGGYGYTF.